This TCR beta chain was sequenced for a study of shared clonotypes between healthy human individuals. Whole-study context: Each donor contributed plates that comprised three CD4 naive, three CD4 memory, two CD8 naive and one CD8 memory.

About this clone itself: Its matching antigen is unknown.

The healthy adult donors were HIV-negative and reported no recent acute infections or vaccinations. General study points: Larger estimated richness was generally recorded for naive subsets relative to memory subsets.

There are 16 residues in the CDR3. The germline V gene has CDR1 ENHRY and CDR2 SYGVKD. V dropped 3 bases and J dropped 13; count of bases not matched to a gene: 18. The data were produced by immunoSEQ multiplex PCR, yet TCRdb's version contains in-frame clones alone and is incomplete. The repertoire holds millions of clones, with 95% as singletons. Material: naive CD4+ T cells sorted from blood. Subset defined: CD45RA+ positively selected. The clonotype originates from a man younger than 35 in good health. The chain recombines TRBV10-3 with TRBJ1-1, with 9 bases matching TRBD1. The chain's CDR3 is CAISDNPPGQGSLGFF. In DNA, the CDR3 is TGTGCCATCAGTGATAACCCGCCGGGACAGGGTAGTTTGGGTTTCTTT.